Listed here are 5 T cell receptor beta chains from one sample, sequenced in a study of blood T cell repertoires in COVID-19. Profiled with immunoSEQ multiplex PCR; TCRdb holds only in-frame clones, not every one. The sample shows just over 250,000 clones, about 90% of them seen only once. Sequencing was done on a sample of peripheral blood. These receptors were collected from a person under 30 with COVID-19, enrolled during active disease.

The rearrangement uses TRBV12-3 or TRBV12-4 and TRBJ1-1; tentative D call: TRBD1 (6 bases). The CDR3 is 13 residues long. Trimming cost V 6 bases and J 1 base, with 9 bases left between them. The chain's CDR3 is CASRIQGNTEAFF. The CDR3 nucleotides are TGTGCCAGCAGGATACAGGGGAACACTGAAGCTTTCTTT.

The chain is built from TRBV25-1 and TRBJ1-4; 7 nucleotides align to TRBD1. The V and J ends lost 4 bases and 8 bases, in that order; junction bases with no gene match: 13. From germline, CDR1 is MGHDK and CDR2 SYGVNS. The CDR3 is 16 amino acids. The CDR3 spells CASSVLEGGNREKLFF. The CDR3, as DNA: TGTGCCAGCAGTGTCCTTGAAGGGGGCAATCGGGAAAAACTGTTTTTT.

On this clone: The sample carries other DNA sequences with the same CDR3. The chain employs TRBV6-6 and TRBJ1-5; tentative D call: TRBD1 (5 bases). The CDR3 loop spans 14 amino acids. Trimming removed 0 bases from V and 4 bases from J, with 7 bases in between. Germline CDR1 reads MNHNY; CDR2 reads SVGAGI (reference sequence). The CDR3 DNA reads as TGTGCCAGCAGTTACTCGGAGGGGAATCAGCCCCAGCATTTT. Amino acid sequence: CASSYSEGNQPQHF.

The chain couples TRBV10-3 to TRBJ2-3; 8 positions match TRBD2. J lost 6 bases, V lost 9 bases, and 17 bases had no gene match. The CDR3 contains 16 residues. Germline values: CDR1 ENHRY, CDR2 SYGVKD. In nucleotides, the CDR3 is TGTGCCATAGCCCCTGAATTTGTAGCGGGGAGGGATACGCAGTATTTT. Translation: CAIAPEFVAGRDTQYF.

The chain couples TRBV27 to TRBJ2-4, with 7 bases matching TRBD2. Germline values: CDR1 MNHEY, CDR2 SMNVEV (reference sequence). This CDR3 spans 14 amino acids. The V gene end was trimmed by 5 bases and the J gene end by 5 bases; junction bases not matched to a gene: 6. CDR3 in DNA: TGTGCCAGCAGTCTCAGCGGGGCCCAAAACATTCAGTACTTC. This gives the protein CASSLSGAQNIQYF.